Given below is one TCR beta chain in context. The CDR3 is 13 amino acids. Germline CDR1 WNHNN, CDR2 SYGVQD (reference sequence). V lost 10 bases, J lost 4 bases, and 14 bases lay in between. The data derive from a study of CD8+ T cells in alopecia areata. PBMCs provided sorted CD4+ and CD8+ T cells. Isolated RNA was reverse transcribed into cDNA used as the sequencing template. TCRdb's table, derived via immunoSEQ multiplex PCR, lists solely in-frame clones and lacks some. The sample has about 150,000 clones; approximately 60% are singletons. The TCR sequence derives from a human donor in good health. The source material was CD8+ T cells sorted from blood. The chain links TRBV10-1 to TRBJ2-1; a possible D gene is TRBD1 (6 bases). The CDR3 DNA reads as TGCGCCACCTCGGACAGCCAATACAATGAGCAGTTCTTC. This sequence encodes CATSDSQYNEQFF.